This T cell receptor (beta chain) came from a study of cytomegalovirus exposure and HLA in healthy donors. The CDR3 runs 17 residues. Germline CDR1 SGHRS, CDR2 YFSETQ. The J segment lost 1 base and the V segment lost 0 bases, leaving 2 bases of the junction unmatched. The table came from immunoSEQ multiplex PCR; TCRdb's copy has only in-frame clones and leaves some out. The sample lists 150,000 to 200,000 clones; roughly 82% were seen once. The rearrangement links TRBV5-1 to TRBJ2-7; 15 bases fit TRBD2. Sequenced: PBMCs. This TCR came from a young woman in good health and CMV-seronegative. CDR3 bases: TGCGCCAGCAGCTTGGCAGGACTAGCGGGGGGGTCCTACGAGCAGTACTTC. Protein: CASSLAGLAGGSYEQYF.